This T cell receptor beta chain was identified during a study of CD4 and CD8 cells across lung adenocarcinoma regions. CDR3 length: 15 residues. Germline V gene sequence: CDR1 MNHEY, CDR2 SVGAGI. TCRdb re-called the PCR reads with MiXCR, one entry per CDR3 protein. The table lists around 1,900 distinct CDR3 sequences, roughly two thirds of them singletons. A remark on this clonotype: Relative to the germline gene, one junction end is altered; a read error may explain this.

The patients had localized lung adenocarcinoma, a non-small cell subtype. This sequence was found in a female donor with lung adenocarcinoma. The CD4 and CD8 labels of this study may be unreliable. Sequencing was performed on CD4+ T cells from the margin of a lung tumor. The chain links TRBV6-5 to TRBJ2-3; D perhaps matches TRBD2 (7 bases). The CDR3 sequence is CASRYGGGGTDMQYF. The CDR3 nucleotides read TGTGCCAGCAGGTATGGAGGCGGGGGCACAGATATGCAGTATTTT.